These 18 T cell receptor beta chains share one sample of origin, sequenced in a study of T cells of healthy individuals. One entry per CDR3 protein, called by TCRdb with MiXCR from the 5' RACE reads. This sample yields some 41,000 distinct CDR3 sequences, of which about 5% are seen a single time; less than 9.5% belongs to the top ten. The receptor source for this set is a human donor in good health.

This clonotype was seen repeatedly, ten times or more. The chain carries TRBV27 and TRBJ2-1; 10 nucleotides match TRBD2. The junction had 10 bases not matched to a gene; V was cut back by 0 bases and J by 8 bases. The CDR3 consists of 17 residues. Germline CDR1 is MNHEY and CDR2 is SMNVEV (reference sequence). The CDR3 DNA sequence: TGTGCCAGCAGTTTATCCTCGGGACTAGCGAGAGGGGATGAGCAGTTCTTC. It is translated as CASSLSSGLARGDEQFF.

Many counts were recorded for this clonotype. The chain recombines TRBV10-3 with TRBJ2-3; D perhaps matches TRBD2 (5 bases). Trimming shortened V by 10 bases and J by 1 base, and 12 bases separated the two germline ends. CDR3 size: 13 residues. Germline CDR1 is ENHRY and CDR2 is SYGVKD. CDR3 in amino acids: CATSFSGTDTQYF. CDR3 bases: TGTGCCACATCCTTTAGCGGCACAGATACGCAGTATTTT.

Worth noting for this clonotype: This clone may be a read error of a much larger clone one base away. This chain joins TRBV6-1 and TRBJ2-4; D is ambiguous. Germline V CDR1 and CDR2: MNHNS, SASEGT. The CDR3 is 17 amino acids. CDR3 sequence: CARSEVVGVLAKNIQYF. As DNA, the CDR3 is TGTGCCAGAAGTGAAGTGGTAGGCGTTCTAGCCAAAAACATTCAGTACTTC.

This clonotype came up a few times. This chain connects TRBV10-3 to TRBJ2-7; TRBD2 agrees at 11 bases. Unmatched junction bases numbered 7, after V lost 8 bases and J lost 4 bases. The CDR3 has 14 amino acids. Germline CDR1 reads ENHRY; CDR2 reads SYGVKD. In DNA form, the CDR3 reads TGTGCCATCCAGCAAGGACTAGCGGGTTACGAGCAGTACTTC. It codes for CAIQQGLAGYEQYF.

In its sample, this clonotype was seen many times. The CDR3 protein is CASSLGGTSGPYNEQFF. CDR3 nucleotides: TGTGCCAGCAGTTTAGGGGGGACTAGCGGACCCTACAATGAGCAGTTCTTC. This rearrangement joins TRBV12-3 or TRBV12-4 to TRBJ2-1; 11 bases agree with TRBD2. CDR3 length equals 17 residues. J lost 2 bases, V lost 1 base, and 4 bases had no gene match.

This clonotype was detected a few times. The chain joins TRBV3-1 to TRBJ2-3; D is possibly TRBD2 (6 bases). Germline V gene data show CDR1 as LGHDT and CDR2 as YNNKEL (reference sequence). Between the trimmed V and J ends, which lost 0 bases and 5 bases, there was a span of 15 bases. This CDR3 region has 16 residues. The CDR3 sequence is CASSQDLERRGDTQYF. In nucleotides, the CDR3 is TGTGCCAGCAGCCAAGATCTGGAGCGGAGGGGAGATACGCAGTATTTT.

The sample holds many counts of this clonotype. The chain couples TRBV14 to TRBJ1-6; D is undetermined. The length of the CDR3 is 19 residues. Trimming cost V 0 bases and J 4 bases, with 19 bases left between them. The germline gives CDR1 SGHDN, CDR2 FVKESK. CDR3 region: CASSQDPRTATAYNSPLHF. The CDR3 DNA reads as TGTGCCAGCAGCCAAGACCCAAGGACGGCCACTGCTTATAATTCACCCCTCCACTTT.

The table lists this clonotype with many counts. V usage is TRBV7-2 and J usage is TRBJ2-3, with D perhaps TRBD2 (5 bases). The CDR3 has 14 residues. Germline assignment: CDR1 SGHTA and CDR2 FQGNSA. V lost 7 bases and J 0 bases, leaving 11 bases between the germline ends. CDR3 sequence (DNA): TGTGCCAGCAAACGAGCGGCAAGCACAGATACGCAGTATTTT. The encoded protein is CASKRAASTDTQYF.

This clonotype has just a few counts. J is TRBJ1-5 and V is TRBV6-1, with a possible D match to TRBD1 (5 bases). Germline V gene data show CDR1 as MNHNS and CDR2 as SASEGT. The CDR3 has 13 amino acids. V lost 3 bases, J lost 5 bases, and 8 bases lay in between. In DNA, the CDR3 is TGTGCCAGCAGTGACAGGGCTGATCAGCCCCAGCATTTT. Translated, it gives CASSDRADQPQHF.

A few counts support this clonotype. The rearrangement joins TRBV11-2 to TRBJ1-3; D is perhaps TRBD1 (5 bases). CDR3 length: 14 residues. The V and J ends lost 5 bases and 2 bases respectively, with 10 bases between them. The germline V gene has CDR1 SGHAT and CDR2 FQNNGV. CDR3 DNA sequence: TGTGCCAGCAGCCCGCCGGGGGCTGGAAACACCATATATTTT. Its translation: CASSPPGAGNTIYF.

By share, this clonotype counts as medium-sized. CDR3 sequence (DNA): TGCAGCGTTACAGGGGGGCAGAATCAGCCCCAGCATTTT. Protein product: CSVTGGQNQPQHF. V usage is TRBV29-1 and J usage is TRBJ1-5; 8 bases are shared with TRBD1. This CDR3 region has 13 residues. Germline loops: CDR1 SQVTM, CDR2 ANQGSEA. V shed 5 bases and J 4 bases; nucleotides not matched to a gene: 4.

This clonotype qualifies as medium-sized (0.01 to 0.1%). V usage is TRBV27 and J usage is TRBJ2-2, with 14 bases matching TRBD2. The CDR3 is made up of 15 amino acids. Trimming took 7 bases from V and 7 from J; bases not matched to a gene: 5. Germline V CDR1 and CDR2: MNHEY, SMNVEV (reference sequence). The CDR3 sequence is CASTRTSGGLGELFF. The CDR3 coding sequence is TGTGCCAGCACGCGGACTAGCGGGGGGCTCGGGGAGCTGTTTTTT.

Many counts were recorded for this clonotype. The chain combines TRBV5-5 with TRBJ2-5, with D possibly matching TRBD1 (6 bases). Germline CDR1 and CDR2: SGHKS and YYEKEE (reference sequence). V lost 2 bases to trimming and J lost 4 bases, with 18 bases between them. This CDR3 region has 16 residues. The CDR3 loop reads CASSFSAGQIAETQYF. In nucleotides, the CDR3 is TGTGCCAGCAGCTTTTCTGCAGGACAGATCGCAGAGACCCAGTACTTC.

This clonotype turned up a few times. In nucleotides, the CDR3 is TGTGCCAGCAGCTTGAGGGCATATCAGCCCCAGCATTTT. The encoded protein is CASSLRAYQPQHF. The chain has TRBV7-2 and TRBJ1-5; D is undetermined. Germline CDR1 is SGHTA and CDR2 is FQGNSA. CDR3 size: 13 residues. V was trimmed by 3 bases and J by 5 bases, leaving 8 bases between them.

The chain couples TRBV6-2 or TRBV6-3 to TRBJ1-2, with 8 bases matching TRBD1. V lost 6 bases to trimming and J lost 2 bases; unmatched junction nucleotides: 5. CDR3 length: 14 amino acids. Germline V CDR1 and CDR2: MNHEY, SVGEGT. This chain's CDR3 is CASSRQGRNYGYTF. CDR3 coding DNA: TGTGCCAGCAGCCGACAGGGGAGGAACTATGGCTACACCTTC.

The rearrangement joins TRBV12-3 or TRBV12-4 to TRBJ1-1; 7 bases match TRBD1. The CDR3 contains 14 residues. Trimming removed 4 bases from V and 5 bases from J; junction bases left unmatched: 7. As DNA, the CDR3 is TGTGCCAGCAGTTCCATAGGGGGCGGGACTGAAGCTTTCTTT. Protein product: CASSSIGGGTEAFF.

This clonotype was seen ten or more times. This chain connects TRBV20-1 to TRBJ1-2; 7 nucleotides line up with TRBD1. The CDR3 sequence is 15 residues long. Germline V gene data show CDR1 as DFQATT and CDR2 as SNEGSKA (reference sequence). After removal of 7 bases from V and 1 base from J, the junction contained 12 bases not matched to a gene. CDR3 amino acids: CSGWSQGDRNYGYTF. The CDR3, as DNA: TGCAGTGGGTGGTCCCAGGGGGATCGTAACTATGGCTACACCTTC.

This clonotype was counted ten times or more. This chain joins TRBV12-3 or TRBV12-4 and TRBJ2-2; 8 positions agree with TRBD2. V was pared by 8 bases and J by 7 bases, with 15 bases of the junction left unmatched. CDR3 size: 16 residues. CDR3 in DNA: TGTGCCAGCCAAGAAAGAGGAGCGGGAGCGGGCGGGGAGCTGTTTTTT. Its translation: CASQERGAGAGGELFF.